This T cell receptor (beta chain) came from a study of T cells in Graves' hyperthyroidism and ophthalmopathy. Whole-study results and caveats: With a median lead of roughly 6.8 months before onset, the model predicted ophthalmopathy.

This clonotype was picked up many times. Antigen specificity is unknown. Newly diagnosed hyperthyroidism, duration under 2 months, in patients aged 18 to 65. Lactation, pregnancy, other autoimmune disease or uncontrolled infection excluded patients. PBMCs were obtained from about 10 ml fresh peripheral blood. Template material for amplifying TCR beta CDR3 regions consisted of RNA transcripts. The HTBI primer set served for first-round RT-PCR of the TCR CDR3. TCRdb re-derived calls from the multiplex PCR reads in MiXCR, one entry per CDR3 protein. The sample has over 550,000 distinct CDR3 sequences, 16% seen once; the top ten hold under 20%. The TCR was taken from a woman aged 18 to 35 with Graves' hyperthyroidism. Sequenced material: blood.

The DNA of the CDR3 is TGTGCCAGCAATGCCCCCGACAGGGGCGGTGAAGCTTTCTTT. Its translation: CASNAPDRGGEAFF. This rearrangement joins TRBV6-1 to TRBJ1-1, with 8 bases identical to TRBD1. J lost 7 bases, V lost 7 bases, and 11 bases had no gene match. The germline gives CDR1 MNHNS, CDR2 SASEGT. This CDR3 comprises 14 residues.